This T cell receptor beta chain was observed in a study of OX40 agonist ivuxolimab in advanced cancers. Some clones are missing from TCRdb's copy, which holds only in-frame ones; the method was immunoSEQ multiplex PCR. The table has tens of thousands of clones, roughly 80% seen once. Unmatched junction bases numbered 5, after V lost 1 base and J lost 6 bases. Germline V gene lookup returns CDR1 KGHSH and CDR2 LQKENI. CDR3 length: 14 amino acids. The sample in question was CD4+ or CD8+ T cells sorted from blood, obtained in a trial of the OX40 agonist ivuxolimab. This clonotype was sampled from an adult with an advanced solid tumor such as melanoma, head and neck, liver or kidney cancer. This sequence joins TRBV18 and TRBJ1-1; 7 bases are shared with TRBD1. The CDR3 is CASSPQTGDSEAFF. The CDR3 coding sequence is TGTGCCAGCTCACCACAAACAGGGGATTCTGAAGCTTTCTTT. Filled out from reference TRBV18 and TRBJ1-1, the complete variable domain reads NAGVMQNPRHLVRRRGQEARLRCSPMKGHSHVYWYRQLPEEGLKFMVYLQKENIIDESGMPKERFSAEFPKEGPSILRIQQVVRGDSAAYFCASSPQTGDSEAFFGQGTRLTVV.